This entry lists 2 T cell receptor beta chains sequenced from one sample in a study of response to subunit inactivated influenza vaccine. Using its own MiXCR run on the RT-PCR reads, TCRdb lists one record per CDR3 protein. This table has roughly 170,000 distinct CDR3 sequences, 9.2% appearing once. This sample comprised non-naive T cells sorted from PBMCs, obtained on the day of vaccination. The receptors here all came from a man aged 50 to 59 who received an inactivated influenza vaccine.

The table lists this clonotype with many counts. The chain carries TRBV2 and TRBJ1-2; 8 bases agree with TRBD1. Germline assignment: CDR1 SNHLY and CDR2 FYNNEI. V gave up 8 bases and J gave up 5 bases; unmatched junction bases: 13. CDR3 length: 15 residues. The CDR3 DNA reads as TGTGCCAGCGGGGGGAAATTGGACAGGGAATATGGCTACACCTTC. It yields the protein CASGGKLDREYGYTF.

This clonotype was observed a few times. The CDR3 protein is CASSPPPRGRRYEQYF. The CDR3 nucleotides read TGTGCCAGCAGCCCCCCACCCAGGGGGCGCCGGTACGAGCAGTACTTC. This chain joins TRBV7-9 and TRBJ2-7; 8 nucleotides match TRBD1. The V gene's germline CDR1 is SEHNR and CDR2 FQNEAQ (reference sequence). Trimming cost V 5 bases and J 4 bases; bases outside gene matches: 13. This CDR3 has 16 residues. Filled out from reference TRBV7-9 and TRBJ2-7, the complete variable domain reads DTGVSQNPRHKITKRGQNVTFRCDPISEHNRLYWYRQTLGQGPEFLTYFQNEAQLEKSRLLSDRFSAERPKGSFSTLEIQRTEQGDSAMYLCASSPPPRGRRYEQYFGPGTRLTVT.